The text below deals with one T cell receptor (beta chain). In germline, CDR1 is MNHEY, CDR2 SMNVEV (reference sequence). The ends lost 6 bases at V and 7 bases at J; junction bases unmatched: 8. This CDR3 comprises 15 residues. The data were taken from a study of cytomegalovirus exposure and HLA in healthy donors. Primers for the PCR totalled 60 Vbeta and 13 Jbeta. Sequencing used immunoSEQ multiplex PCR; TCRdb keeps in-frame clones, though not all of them. This sample contains 95,000 to 150,000 clones. The sequence was collected from a man aged 18-30 years in good health and CMV-seronegative. The chain uses TRBV27 and TRBJ2-1; 11 bases map to TRBD1. Sequencing used PBMCs. The CDR3 loop reads CASRIWGTGGNEQFF. CDR3 DNA: TGTGCCAGCAGGATCTGGGGGACAGGGGGGAATGAGCAGTTCTTC.